This TCR beta chain was retrieved from a study of early T cells in non-severe SARS-CoV-2 infection. Turning to the study itself: The input, bulk RNA from unsorted whole blood, was sequenced, and chains were unpaired. Study outcomes and limitations: Clonotype matching in VDJdb favored anti-spike CD8 responses and did not capture private and CD4 specificities.

Germline CDR1 and CDR2: LNHDA and SQIVND (reference sequence). The V end was cut by 6 bases, the J end by 5 bases, with 13 bases between. CDR3 length: 13 amino acids. TCRdb reprocessed the 5' RACE reads via MiXCR and lists one record per CDR3 protein. The sample lists 20,000 to 25,000 distinct CDR3 sequences, approximately 4.3% occurring once. This clonotype was counted only a few times. Antigen: not known. J is TRBJ1-2 and V is TRBV19, with a tentative D call TRBD1 (5 bases). The sample taken for sequencing was whole blood. The TCR sequence derives from an adult who was a healthcare worker with PCR-confirmed SARS-CoV-2 infection or an uninfected control (not recorded which). The DNA for the CDR3 is TGTGCCAGTAGGCCGGGACTAGGGTATGGCTACACCTTC. It encodes CASRPGLGYGYTF.